The rows below give T cell receptor beta chains drawn from one sample of a study of graft-versus-host responses after intestinal transplantation. Sequencing used immunoSEQ multiplex PCR; TCRdb keeps in-frame clones, though not all of them. The top ten hold 2.1% of the sample, which has 8,000 to 8,500 clones, over 90% seen once. This material consisted of PBMCs, taken 11 days after intestinal transplantation. All receptors derive from a human patient who received an intestinal transplant, so some T cells may come from the graft donor. Both conserved end residues are part of each CDR3. Fields, in order: clone size, D gene, V gene, J gene, CDR3 protein, CDR3 DNA. The D gene is left open where the match is weak. Not every row has a clone size; where given, it reads once, few, many or a size class.

-	-	TRBV6-1	TRBJ1-1	CASSLNQYTEAFF	TGTGCCAGCAGTTTAAACCAGTACACTGAAGCTTTCTTT
-	-	TRBV9	TRBJ1-3	CASSPHDRTSGNTIYF	TGTGCCAGCAGCCCTCATGACAGGACCTCTGGAAACACCATATATTTT
-	TRBD1	TRBV6-5	TRBJ2-7	CASSLSPTGVEQYF	TGTGCCAGCAGTTTATCTCCTACAGGGGTCGAGCAGTACTTC
-	-	TRBV6-5	TRBJ1-5	CASSYSGSSNQPQHF	TGTGCCAGCAGTTACTCGGGGAGTAGCAATCAGCCCCAGCATTTT
-	TRBD1	TRBV13	TRBJ2-7	CASSLYWDSNYEQYF	TGTGCCAGCAGCTTATATTGGGACAGCAACTACGAGCAGTACTTC
once	-	TRBV19	TRBJ2-7	CASSIQGRAYEQYF	TGTGCCAGTAGTATACAGGGGCGAGCCTACGAGCAGTACTTC
-	TRBD1	TRBV10-2	TRBJ1-2	CASSTGDDVVNYGYTF	TGCGCCAGTTCGACAGGGGACGATGTTGTTAACTATGGCTACACCTTC
once	-	TRBV7-6	TRBJ1-3	CASSLSVPGASGNTIYF	TGTGCCAGCAGCTTAAGTGTTCCCGGTGCCTCTGGAAACACCATATATTTT
-	-	TRBV25-1	TRBJ1-3	CASSTRGLSGNTIYF	TGTGCCAGCAGCACCAGGGGCCTCTCTGGAAACACCATATATTTT
-	-	TRBV28	TRBJ2-7	CASRPGYSYEQYF	TGTGCCAGCAGGCCAGGGTATTCCTACGAGCAGTACTTC
-	-	TRBV29-1	TRBJ2-1	CSVWIERGEQFF	TGCAGCGTCTGGATCGAACGGGGTGAGCAGTTCTTC